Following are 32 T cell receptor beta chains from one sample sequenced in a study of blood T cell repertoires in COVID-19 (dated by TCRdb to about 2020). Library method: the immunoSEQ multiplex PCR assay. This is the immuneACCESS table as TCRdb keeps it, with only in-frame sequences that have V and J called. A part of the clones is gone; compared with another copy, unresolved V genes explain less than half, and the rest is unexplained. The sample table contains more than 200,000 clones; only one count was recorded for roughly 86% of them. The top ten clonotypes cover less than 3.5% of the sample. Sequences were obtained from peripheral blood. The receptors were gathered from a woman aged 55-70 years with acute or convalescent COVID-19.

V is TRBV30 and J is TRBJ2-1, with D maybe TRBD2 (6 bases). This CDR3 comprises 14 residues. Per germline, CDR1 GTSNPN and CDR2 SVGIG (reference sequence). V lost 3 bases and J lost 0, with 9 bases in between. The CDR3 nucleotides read TGTGCCTGGAGCGTGACTAGCTCCTACAATGAGCAGTTCTTC. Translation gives CAWSVTSSYNEQFF.

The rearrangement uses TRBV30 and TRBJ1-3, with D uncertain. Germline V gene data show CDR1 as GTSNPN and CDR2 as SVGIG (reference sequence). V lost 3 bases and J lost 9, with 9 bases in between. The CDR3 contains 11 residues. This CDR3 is CAWSLRITIYF. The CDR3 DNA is TGTGCCTGGAGCCTACGAATCACCATATATTTT.

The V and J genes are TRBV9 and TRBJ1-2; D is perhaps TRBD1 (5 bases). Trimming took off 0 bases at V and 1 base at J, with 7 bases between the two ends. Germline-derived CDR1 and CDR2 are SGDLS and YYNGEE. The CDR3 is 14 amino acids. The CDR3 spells CASSVDQGNYGYTF. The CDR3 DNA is TGTGCCAGCAGCGTAGACCAGGGTAACTATGGCTACACCTTC. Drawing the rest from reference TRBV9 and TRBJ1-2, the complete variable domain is DSGVTQTPKHLITATGQRVTLRCSPRSGDLSVYWYQQSLDQGLQFLIQYYNGEERAKGNILERFSAQQFPDLHSELNLSSLELGDSALYFCASSVDQGNYGYTFGSGTRLTVV.

CDR3 bases: TGTGCCAGCAGCGTCTTCAGGGGAAGCTCTGGGGCCAACGTCCTGACTTTC. Residues: CASSVFRGSSGANVLTF. The chain couples TRBV9 to TRBJ2-6, with D tentatively TRBD1 (6 bases). The CDR3 runs 17 residues. V gave up 2 bases and J gave up 0 bases, with 12 bases separating them. CDR1 and CDR2 (germline): SGDLS, YYNGEE.

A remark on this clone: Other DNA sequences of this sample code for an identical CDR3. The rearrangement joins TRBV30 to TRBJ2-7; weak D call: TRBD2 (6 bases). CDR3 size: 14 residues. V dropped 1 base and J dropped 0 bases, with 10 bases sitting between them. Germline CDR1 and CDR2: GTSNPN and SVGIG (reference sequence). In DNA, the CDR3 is TGTGCCTGGAGTGGGGGAGGAAGCTCCTACGAGCAGTACTTC. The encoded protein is CAWSGGGSSYEQYF.

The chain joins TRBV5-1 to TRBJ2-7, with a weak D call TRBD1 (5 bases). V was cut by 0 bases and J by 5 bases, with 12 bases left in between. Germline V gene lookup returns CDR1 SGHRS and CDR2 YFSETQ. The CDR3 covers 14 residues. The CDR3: CASSLGQGQHEQYF. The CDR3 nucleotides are TGCGCCAGCAGCTTGGGGCAGGGTCAACACGAGCAGTACTTC.

CDR3 amino acids: CAWCQMNTEAFF. CDR3 coding DNA: TGTGCCTGGTGCCAGATGAACACTGAAGCTTTCTTT. This sequence joins TRBV30 and TRBJ1-1, with D hard to call. CDR3 size: 12 residues. CDR1 and CDR2 from the germline V gene are GTSNPN and SVGIG (reference sequence). V lost 5 bases and J 0 bases, leaving 7 bases between the germline ends.

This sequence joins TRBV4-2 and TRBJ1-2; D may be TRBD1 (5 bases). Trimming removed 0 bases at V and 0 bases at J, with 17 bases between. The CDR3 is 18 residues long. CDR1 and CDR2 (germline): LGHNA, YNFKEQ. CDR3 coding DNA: TGTGCCAGCAGCCAAGATTTGGCAGGGTTGGGCTCTAACTATGGCTACACCTTC. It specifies CASSQDLAGLGSNYGYTF.

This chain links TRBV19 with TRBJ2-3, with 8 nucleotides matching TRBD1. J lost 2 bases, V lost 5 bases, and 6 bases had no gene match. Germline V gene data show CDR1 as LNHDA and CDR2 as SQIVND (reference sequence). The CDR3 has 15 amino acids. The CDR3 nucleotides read TGTGCCAGTAGTCCGAGGACAGGGACCACAGATACGCAGTATTTT. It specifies CASSPRTGTTDTQYF.

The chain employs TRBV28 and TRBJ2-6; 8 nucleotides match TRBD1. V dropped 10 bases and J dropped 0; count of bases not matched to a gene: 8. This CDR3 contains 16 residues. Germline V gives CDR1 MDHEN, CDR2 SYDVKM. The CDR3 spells CAIMGQALSGANVLTF. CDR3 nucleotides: TGTGCCATAATGGGACAGGCCCTCTCTGGGGCCAACGTCCTGACTTTC.

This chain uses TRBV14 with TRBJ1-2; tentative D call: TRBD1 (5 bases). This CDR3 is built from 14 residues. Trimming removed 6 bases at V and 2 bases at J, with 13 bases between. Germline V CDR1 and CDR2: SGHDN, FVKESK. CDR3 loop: CASRRRGSNYGYTF. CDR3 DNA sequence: TGTGCCAGCAGGCGTCGGGGGTCCAACTATGGCTACACCTTC.

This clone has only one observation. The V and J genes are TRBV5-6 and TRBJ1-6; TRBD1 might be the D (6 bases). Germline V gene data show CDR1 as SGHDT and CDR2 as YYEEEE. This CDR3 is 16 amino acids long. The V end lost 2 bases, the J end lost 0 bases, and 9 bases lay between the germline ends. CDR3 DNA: TGTGCCAGCAGCTTTACAGGGAGCTCCTATAATTCACCCCTCCACTTT. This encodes CASSFTGSSYNSPLHF.

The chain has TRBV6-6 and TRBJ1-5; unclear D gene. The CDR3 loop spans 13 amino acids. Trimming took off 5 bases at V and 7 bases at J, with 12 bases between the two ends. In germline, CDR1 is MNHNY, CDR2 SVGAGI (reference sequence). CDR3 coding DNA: TGTGCCAGCAGTCATTTATCTTTACAGCCCCAGCATTTT. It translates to CASSHLSLQPQHF.

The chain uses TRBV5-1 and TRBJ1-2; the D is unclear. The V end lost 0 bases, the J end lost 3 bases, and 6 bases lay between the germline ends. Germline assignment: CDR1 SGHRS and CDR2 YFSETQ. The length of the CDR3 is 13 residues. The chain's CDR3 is CASSLAPDYGYTF. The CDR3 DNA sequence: TGCGCCAGCAGCTTGGCGCCGGACTATGGCTACACCTTC.

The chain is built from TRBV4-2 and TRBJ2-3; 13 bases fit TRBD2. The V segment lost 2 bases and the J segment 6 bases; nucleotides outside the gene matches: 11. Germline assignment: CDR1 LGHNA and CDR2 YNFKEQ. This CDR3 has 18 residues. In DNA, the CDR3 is TGTGCCAGCAGCCAACTGAAGACTAGCGGGAGGCTTTTGGATACGCAGTATTTT. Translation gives CASSQLKTSGRLLDTQYF.

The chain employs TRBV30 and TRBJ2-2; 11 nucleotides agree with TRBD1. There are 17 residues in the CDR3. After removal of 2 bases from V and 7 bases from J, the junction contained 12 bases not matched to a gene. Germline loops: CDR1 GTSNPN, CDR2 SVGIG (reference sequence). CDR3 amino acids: CAWSYSRTGGLGGELFF. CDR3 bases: TGTGCCTGGAGTTACTCCCGGACAGGGGGCCTGGGCGGGGAGCTGTTTTTT.

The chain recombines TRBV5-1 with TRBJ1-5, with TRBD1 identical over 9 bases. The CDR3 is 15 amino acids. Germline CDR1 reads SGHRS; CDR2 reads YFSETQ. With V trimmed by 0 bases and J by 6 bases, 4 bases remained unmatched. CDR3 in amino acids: CASSLGQGDRQPQHF. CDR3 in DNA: TGCGCCAGCAGCTTGGGACAGGGGGATCGTCAGCCCCAGCATTTT. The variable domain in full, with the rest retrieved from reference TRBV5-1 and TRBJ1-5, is KAGVTQTPRYLIKTRGQQVTLSCSPISGHRSVSWYQQTPGQGLQFLFEYFSETQRNKGNFPGRFSGRQFSNSRSEMNVSTLELGDSALYLCASSLGQGDRQPQHFGDGTRLSIL.

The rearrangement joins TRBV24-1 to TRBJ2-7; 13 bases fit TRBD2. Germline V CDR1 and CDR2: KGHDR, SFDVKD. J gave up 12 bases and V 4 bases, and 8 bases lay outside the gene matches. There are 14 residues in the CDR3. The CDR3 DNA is TGTGCCACCAGTGACCCTGGACTAGCGGGAGTATGGTACTTC. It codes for CATSDPGLAGVWYF.

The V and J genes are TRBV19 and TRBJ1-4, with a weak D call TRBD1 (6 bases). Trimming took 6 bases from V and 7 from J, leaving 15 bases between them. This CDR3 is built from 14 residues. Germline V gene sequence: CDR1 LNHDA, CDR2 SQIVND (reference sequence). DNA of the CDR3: TGTGCCAGTAGCGAGACAGGCGTTTTTGAAAAACTGTTTTTT. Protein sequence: CASSETGVFEKLFF.

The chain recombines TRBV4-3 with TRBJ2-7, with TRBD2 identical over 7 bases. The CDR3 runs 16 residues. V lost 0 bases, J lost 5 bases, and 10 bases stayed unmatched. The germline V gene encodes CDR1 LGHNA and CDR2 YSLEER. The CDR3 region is CASSQDGREPLDEQYF. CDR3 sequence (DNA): TGCGCCAGCAGCCAAGATGGGCGGGAGCCCCTGGACGAGCAGTACTTC.

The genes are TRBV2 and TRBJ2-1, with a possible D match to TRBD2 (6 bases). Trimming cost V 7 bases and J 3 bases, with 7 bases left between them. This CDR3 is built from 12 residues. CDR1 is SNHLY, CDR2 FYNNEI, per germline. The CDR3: CASTGDYNEQFF. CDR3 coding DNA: TGTGCCAGCACGGGAGACTACAATGAGCAGTTCTTC.

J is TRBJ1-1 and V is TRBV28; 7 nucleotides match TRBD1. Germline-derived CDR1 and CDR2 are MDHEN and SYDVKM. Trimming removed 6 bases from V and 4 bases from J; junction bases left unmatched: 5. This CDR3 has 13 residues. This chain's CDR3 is CASRTGQATEAFF. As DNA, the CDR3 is TGTGCCAGCAGAACAGGACAGGCCACTGAAGCTTTCTTT.

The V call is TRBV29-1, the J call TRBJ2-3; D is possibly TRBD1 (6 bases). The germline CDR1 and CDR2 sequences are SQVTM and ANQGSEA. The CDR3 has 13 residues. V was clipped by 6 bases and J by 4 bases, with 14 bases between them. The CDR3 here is CSVGTIHSDTQYF. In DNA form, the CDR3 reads TGCAGCGTCGGGACAATCCATTCAGATACGCAGTATTTT.

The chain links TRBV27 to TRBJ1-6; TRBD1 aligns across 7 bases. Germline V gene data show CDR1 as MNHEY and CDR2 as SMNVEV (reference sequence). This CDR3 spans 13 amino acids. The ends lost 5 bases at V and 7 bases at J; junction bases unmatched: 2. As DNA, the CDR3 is TGTGCCAGCAGTACAGGGGACAATTCACCCCTCCACTTT. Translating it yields CASSTGDNSPLHF.

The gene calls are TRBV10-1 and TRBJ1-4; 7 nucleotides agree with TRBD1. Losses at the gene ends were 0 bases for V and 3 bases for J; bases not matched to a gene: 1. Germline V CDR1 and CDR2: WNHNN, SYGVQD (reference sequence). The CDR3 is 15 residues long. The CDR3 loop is CASSESGTANEKLFF. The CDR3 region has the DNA TGCGCCAGCAGTGAGTCAGGGACAGCTAATGAAAAACTGTTTTTT.

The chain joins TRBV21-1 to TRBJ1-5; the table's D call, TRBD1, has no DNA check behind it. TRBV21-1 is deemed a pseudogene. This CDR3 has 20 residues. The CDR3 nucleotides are TGTGCCAGCAGCAAAGGTGGCCGGGACAGGGAGCGGATTAGCAATCAGCCCCAGCATTTT. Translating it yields CASSKGGRDRERISNQPQHF.

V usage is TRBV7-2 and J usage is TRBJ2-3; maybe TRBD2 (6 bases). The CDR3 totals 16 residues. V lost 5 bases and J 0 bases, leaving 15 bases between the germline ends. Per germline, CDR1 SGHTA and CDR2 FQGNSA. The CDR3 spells CASSPRGLLSTDTQYF. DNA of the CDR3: TGTGCCAGCAGCCCTCGGGGACTCCTCAGCACAGATACGCAGTATTTT. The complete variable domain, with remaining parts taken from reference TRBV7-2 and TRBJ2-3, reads GAGVSQSPSNKVTEKGKDVELRCDPISGHTALYWYRQSLGQGLEFLIYFQGNSAPDKSGLPSDRFSAERTGGSVSTLTIQRTQQEDSAVYLCASSPRGLLSTDTQYFGPGTRLTVL.

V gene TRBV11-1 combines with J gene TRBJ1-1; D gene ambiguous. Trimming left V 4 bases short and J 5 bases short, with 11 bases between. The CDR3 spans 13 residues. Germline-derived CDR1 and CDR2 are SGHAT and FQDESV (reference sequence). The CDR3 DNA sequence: TGTGCCAGCAGCTCCCGGCTGGAGACTGAAGCTTTCTTT. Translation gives CASSSRLETEAFF.

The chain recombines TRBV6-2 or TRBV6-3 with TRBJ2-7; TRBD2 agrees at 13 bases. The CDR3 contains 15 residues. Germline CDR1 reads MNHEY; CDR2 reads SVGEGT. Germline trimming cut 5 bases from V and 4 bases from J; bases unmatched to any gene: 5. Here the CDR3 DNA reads TGTGCCAGCAGTCGCCTGACTAGCGGGAGGTACGAGCAGTACTTC. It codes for CASSRLTSGRYEQYF.

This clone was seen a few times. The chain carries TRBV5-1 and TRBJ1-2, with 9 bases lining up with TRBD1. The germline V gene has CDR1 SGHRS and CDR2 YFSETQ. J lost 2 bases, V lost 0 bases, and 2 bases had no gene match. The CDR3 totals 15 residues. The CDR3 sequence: CASSLADRGNYGYTF. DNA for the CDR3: TGCGCCAGCAGCTTGGCCGACAGGGGGAACTATGGCTACACCTTC.

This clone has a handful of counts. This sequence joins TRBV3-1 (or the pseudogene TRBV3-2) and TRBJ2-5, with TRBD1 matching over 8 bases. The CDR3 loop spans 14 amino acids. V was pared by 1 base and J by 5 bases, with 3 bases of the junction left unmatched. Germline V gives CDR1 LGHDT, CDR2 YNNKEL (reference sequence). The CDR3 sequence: CASSQGGQGETQYF. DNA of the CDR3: TGTGCCAGCAGCCAAGGCGGACAGGGTGAGACCCAGTACTTC.

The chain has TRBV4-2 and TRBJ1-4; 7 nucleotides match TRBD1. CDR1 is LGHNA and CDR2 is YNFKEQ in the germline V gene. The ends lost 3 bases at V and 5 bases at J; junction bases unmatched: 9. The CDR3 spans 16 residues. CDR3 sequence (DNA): TGTGCCAGCAGCCAGGGCAGGACAGGAGAGAATGAAAAACTGTTTTTT. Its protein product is CASSQGRTGENEKLFF.